A selection of T cell receptor beta chains follows, all from one sample in a study of T cells in Graves' hyperthyroidism and ophthalmopathy. TCRdb ran MiXCR on the multiplex PCR reads and lists one entry per CDR3 protein. The sample lists under 350,000 distinct CDR3 sequences, approximately 15% occurring once. Sample: blood. These receptor sequences come from a woman aged 40-49 years with Graves' ophthalmopathy. The CDR3 runs from the conserved cysteine through the conserved F or W. Clone size is shown for a subset of rows, as once, few, many or a class of expanded clone.

J: TRBJ2-7
V: TRBV28
size: many
length: 16
CDR3: CASSTISPGTAYEQYF

J: TRBJ1-1
V: TRBV19
size: -
length: 14
CDR3: CASSITGGGTEAFF

J: TRBJ2-4
V: TRBV28
size: many
length: 14
CDR3: CASSSRGGSNIQYF

J: TRBJ2-1
V: TRBV24-1
size: -
length: 16
CDR3: CATSVAGGLLYNEQFF

J: TRBJ1-1
V: TRBV4-1
size: few
length: 15
CDR3: CASSHGQGRNTEAFF

J: TRBJ1-4
V: TRBV12-3/TRBV12-4
size: many
length: 15
CDR3: CASSYWGGTNEKLFF

J: TRBJ1-1
V: TRBV6-1
size: many
length: 10
CDR3: CASSSPEAFF

J: TRBJ2-2
V: TRBV20-1
size: -
length: 15
CDR3: CSASLTSGDTGELFF

J: TRBJ2-1
V: TRBV20-1
size: many
length: 12
CDR3: CSAVGLQNEQFF

J: TRBJ2-3
V: TRBV20-1
size: many
length: 14
CDR3: CSASLYGGADTQYF

J: TRBJ2-7
V: TRBV7-8
size: many
length: 13
CDR3: CASSLAPPGEQYF

J: TRBJ1-1
V: TRBV29-1
size: many
length: 14
CDR3: CSVEPLTGGTEAFF

J: TRBJ1-1
V: TRBV7-2
size: many
length: 13
CDR3: CASSRGVGTEAFF

J: TRBJ2-3
V: TRBV9
size: many
length: 15
CDR3: CASSVDPGGTDTQYF

J: TRBJ1-5
V: TRBV2
size: many
length: 14
CDR3: CASSGLTGIQPQHF

J: TRBJ2-7
V: TRBV5-6
size: -
length: 15
CDR3: CASSSPGTASYEQYF

J: TRBJ1-2
V: TRBV7-9
size: -
length: 15
CDR3: CASSPDRGPNYGYTF

J: TRBJ1-5
V: TRBV27
size: many
length: 16
CDR3: CASSLIGQYSNQPQHF

J: TRBJ2-1
V: TRBV6-1
size: many
length: 15
CDR3: CASSYVGGARHEQFF

J: TRBJ2-3
V: TRBV11-2
size: many
length: 13
CDR3: CASSLIRTDTQYF

J: TRBJ1-2
V: TRBV7-9
size: many
length: 17
CDR3: CASSLEKLRQGTNGYTF

J: TRBJ2-7
V: TRBV7-9
size: -
length: 17
CDR3: CASSKGRGAYRTYEQYF

J: TRBJ1-5
V: TRBV19
size: many
length: 14
CDR3: CASSIDRGFQPQHF

J: TRBJ2-1
V: TRBV20-1
size: -
length: 15
CDR3: CSAPPGTSGSLKQFF

J: TRBJ1-1
V: TRBV28
size: -
length: 11
CDR3: CASYGNTEAFF

J: TRBJ2-2
V: TRBV24-1
size: many
length: 16
CDR3: CATSPPPYKGTGELFF

J: TRBJ2-1
V: TRBV11-1
size: few
length: 14
CDR3: CASSLGLADNEQFF